This TCR beta chain originates from a study of cytomegalovirus exposure and HLA in healthy donors. Study-wide results and limits: In an earlier analysis, in under 700 donors, most V segments appeared productive either ~90% or ~30% of the time. Most likely, a cluster of highly shared sequence variants arose as a sequencing artifact.

A multiplex PCR was run with 60 Vbeta primers and 13 Jbeta primers. Assay used: immunoSEQ multiplex PCR; TCRdb lists only in-frame clones, some missing. The sample holds under 200,000 clones, 84% seen once. Notes on this clone: The antigen remains undetermined.

Though nominally healthy at sampling, donors likely had unrecorded immune exposures. The source material was PBMCs. The TCR was taken from a man over 45 in good health and CMV-seropositive.

The CDR3 sequence: CASSLGKGLADNEQFF. CDR3 nucleotide sequence: TGTGCCAGCAGCTTAGGGAAAGGACTAGCGGACAATGAGCAGTTCTTC. This rearrangement joins TRBV7-9 to TRBJ2-1; TRBD2 matches at 10 bases. Germline CDR1 and CDR2: SEHNR and FQNEAQ (reference sequence). The CDR3 spans 16 residues. V gave up 1 base and J gave up 5 bases; unmatched junction bases: 5.